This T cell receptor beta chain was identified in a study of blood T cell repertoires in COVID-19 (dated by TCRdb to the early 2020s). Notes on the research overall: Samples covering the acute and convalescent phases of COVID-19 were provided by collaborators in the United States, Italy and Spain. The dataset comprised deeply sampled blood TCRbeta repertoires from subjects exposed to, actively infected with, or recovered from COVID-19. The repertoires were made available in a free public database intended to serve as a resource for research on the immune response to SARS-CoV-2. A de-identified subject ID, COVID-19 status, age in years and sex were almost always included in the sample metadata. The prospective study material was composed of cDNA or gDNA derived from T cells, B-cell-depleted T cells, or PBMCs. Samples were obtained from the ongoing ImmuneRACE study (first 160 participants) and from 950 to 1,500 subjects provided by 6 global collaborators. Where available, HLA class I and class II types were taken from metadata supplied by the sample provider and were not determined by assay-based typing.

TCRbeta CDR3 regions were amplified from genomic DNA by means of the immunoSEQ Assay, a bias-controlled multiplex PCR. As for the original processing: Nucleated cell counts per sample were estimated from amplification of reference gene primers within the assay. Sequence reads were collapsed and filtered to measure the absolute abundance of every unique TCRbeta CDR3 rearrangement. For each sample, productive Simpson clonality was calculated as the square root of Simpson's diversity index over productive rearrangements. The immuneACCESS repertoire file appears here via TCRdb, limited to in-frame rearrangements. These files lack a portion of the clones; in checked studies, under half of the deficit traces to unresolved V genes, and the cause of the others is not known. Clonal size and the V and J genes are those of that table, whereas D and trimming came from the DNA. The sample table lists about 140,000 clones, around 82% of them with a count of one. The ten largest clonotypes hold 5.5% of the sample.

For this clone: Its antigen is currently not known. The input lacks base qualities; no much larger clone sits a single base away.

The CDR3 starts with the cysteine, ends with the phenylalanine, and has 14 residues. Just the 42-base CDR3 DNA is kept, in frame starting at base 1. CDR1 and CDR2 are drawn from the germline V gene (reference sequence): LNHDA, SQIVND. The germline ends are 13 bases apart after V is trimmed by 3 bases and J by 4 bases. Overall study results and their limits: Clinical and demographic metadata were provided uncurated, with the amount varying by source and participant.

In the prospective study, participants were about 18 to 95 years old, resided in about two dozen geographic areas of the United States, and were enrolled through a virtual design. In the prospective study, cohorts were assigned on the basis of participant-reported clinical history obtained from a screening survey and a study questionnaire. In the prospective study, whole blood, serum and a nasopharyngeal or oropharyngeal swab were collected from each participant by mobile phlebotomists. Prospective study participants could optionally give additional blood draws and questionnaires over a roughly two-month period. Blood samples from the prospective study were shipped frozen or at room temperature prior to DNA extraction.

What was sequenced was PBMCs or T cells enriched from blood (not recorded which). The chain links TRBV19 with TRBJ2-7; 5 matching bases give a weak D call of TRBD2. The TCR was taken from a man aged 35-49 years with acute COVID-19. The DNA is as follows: TGTGCCAGTAGTATCTCGGGATCGACTTACGAGCAGTACTTC. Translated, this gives CASSISGSTYEQYF.